The rows below give T cell receptor beta chains drawn from one sample of a study of graft-versus-host responses after intestinal transplantation. Repertoires were generated with immunoSEQ multiplex PCR, while TCRdb's copy carries only in-frame clones and drops some. This table holds 84,000 or so clones, around 80% found once. Their target antigens are unknown. The source was unstimulated CD4+ T cells sorted from spleen or lymph node cells, collected before intestinal transplant. The source of these receptors is a human donor who received an intestinal transplant. Each CDR3 is given with its conserved first and last residue. D genes are given only for firm matches. A clone size is listed for some rows: how often the clone was seen (once, few, many), or a class if it is expanded.

d_gene: .; abundance: .; j_gene: TRBJ1-4; v_gene: TRBV28; CDR3nt: TGTGCCAGCAGTTTTAGGGACAAAAAGAGGGAAAAACTGTTTTTT; CDR3aa: CASSFRDKKREKLFF
d_gene: .; abundance: .; j_gene: TRBJ1-2; v_gene: TRBV15; CDR3nt: TGTGCCACCAGCAACCCCTCAAGGGGTGGCTACACCTTC; CDR3aa: CATSNPSRGGYTF
d_gene: TRBD2; abundance: .; j_gene: TRBJ2-1; v_gene: TRBV2; CDR3nt: TGTGCCAGCAGGGGGCTTAGCGGGAGGAATGAGCAGTTCTTC; CDR3aa: CASRGLSGRNEQFF
d_gene: TRBD1; abundance: few; j_gene: TRBJ1-2; v_gene: TRBV6-1; CDR3nt: TGTGCCAGCAGCGAAAAGAGGACAGGGGAATACACCTTC; CDR3aa: CASSEKRTGEYTF
d_gene: .; abundance: few; j_gene: TRBJ2-1; v_gene: TRBV6-1; CDR3nt: TGTGCCAGCAGTTCTCGACGGGACAATGAGCAGTTCTTC; CDR3aa: CASSSRRDNEQFF
d_gene: .; abundance: once; j_gene: TRBJ1-4; v_gene: TRBV27; CDR3nt: TGTGCCACGGCACTTCAGGCAACTGAAAAACTGTTTTTT; CDR3aa: CATALQATEKLFF
d_gene: TRBD2; abundance: .; j_gene: TRBJ2-3; v_gene: TRBV10-3; CDR3nt: TGTGCCACCAGAGGACTAGCGGGAACAGATACGCAGTATTTT; CDR3aa: CATRGLAGTDTQYF
d_gene: TRBD1; abundance: .; j_gene: TRBJ1-3; v_gene: TRBV5-8; CDR3nt: TGTGCCAGCAGCTTCAGCCGGGACAGCTCTGGAAACACCATATATTTT; CDR3aa: CASSFSRDSSGNTIYF
d_gene: TRBD1; abundance: .; j_gene: TRBJ2-3; v_gene: TRBV4-1; CDR3nt: TGCGCCAGCAGCACAAAACCGGGACAGGGAGCCGATACGCAGTATTTT; CDR3aa: CASSTKPGQGADTQYF
d_gene: TRBD1; abundance: few; j_gene: TRBJ1-6; v_gene: TRBV6-5; CDR3nt: TGTGCCAGCAGTGATGACAGGGGGAATTCACCCCTCCACTTT; CDR3aa: CASSDDRGNSPLHF
d_gene: TRBD1; abundance: .; j_gene: TRBJ1-5; v_gene: TRBV19; CDR3nt: TGTGCCAGTAGTGTACAGGGGTATAGCAATCAGCCCCAGCATTTT; CDR3aa: CASSVQGYSNQPQHF
d_gene: .; abundance: .; j_gene: TRBJ2-7; v_gene: TRBV6-1; CDR3nt: TGTGCCAGCAGTGAAGGGTGGGGGCAGGGTAGGGACGAGCAGTACTTC; CDR3aa: CASSEGWGQGRDEQYF
d_gene: TRBD2; abundance: .; j_gene: TRBJ2-1; v_gene: TRBV6-1; CDR3nt: TGTGCCAGCAGACTAGCGGGAACAAATGAGCAGTTCTTC; CDR3aa: CASRLAGTNEQFF
d_gene: TRBD1; abundance: .; j_gene: TRBJ2-7; v_gene: TRBV4-2; CDR3nt: TGTGCCAGCAGCCAAGATCAAGGGACAGGGTCCTACGAGCAGTACTTC; CDR3aa: CASSQDQGTGSYEQYF
d_gene: .; abundance: .; j_gene: TRBJ2-5; v_gene: TRBV5-4; CDR3nt: TGTGCCAGCAGCCTCACAGGGTCCCGAGAGACCCAGTACTTC; CDR3aa: CASSLTGSRETQYF
d_gene: TRBD1; abundance: .; j_gene: TRBJ1-5; v_gene: TRBV18; CDR3nt: TGTGCCAGCTCACCAGACGGACAGGGAAATCAGCCCCAGCATTTT; CDR3aa: CASSPDGQGNQPQHF
d_gene: .; abundance: .; j_gene: TRBJ2-3; v_gene: TRBV6-1; CDR3nt: TGTGCCAGCAACCGAAGGGGCCCTACAGATACGCAGTATTTT; CDR3aa: CASNRRGPTDTQYF
d_gene: TRBD2; abundance: .; j_gene: TRBJ2-1; v_gene: TRBV4-1; CDR3nt: TGCGCCAGCAGCCAAGGCCGCGGGGGTAGCAACAATGAGCAGTTCTTC; CDR3aa: CASSQGRGGSNNEQFF
d_gene: .; abundance: .; j_gene: TRBJ1-5; v_gene: TRBV19; CDR3nt: TGTGCCAGTAGTATCGGGGTCAGTCGGCGAGATCAGCCCCAGCATTTT; CDR3aa: CASSIGVSRRDQPQHF
d_gene: .; abundance: .; j_gene: TRBJ2-1; v_gene: TRBV6-4; CDR3nt: TGTGCCAGCAGTGACTCAGGGGGGGGGAAGGTCAATGAGCAGTTCTTC; CDR3aa: CASSDSGGGKVNEQFF
d_gene: .; abundance: .; j_gene: TRBJ2-1; v_gene: TRBV10-2; CDR3nt: TGCGCCAGCGATGGAGGACCCTACAATGAGCAGTTCTTC; CDR3aa: CASDGGPYNEQFF
d_gene: .; abundance: .; j_gene: TRBJ2-1; v_gene: TRBV5-8; CDR3nt: TGTGCCAGCAGCTCGGCAGGGAACTCCTACCGATTTAAGTTCTTC; CDR3aa: CASSSAGNSYRFKFF
d_gene: .; abundance: .; j_gene: TRBJ1-1; v_gene: TRBV5-8; CDR3nt: TGTGCCAGCAGCTCCTGGGGGGGGACTGAAGCTTTCTTT; CDR3aa: CASSSWGGTEAFF
d_gene: TRBD1; abundance: .; j_gene: TRBJ1-1; v_gene: TRBV10-3; CDR3nt: TGTGCCATCAAGACAGGGGTCACTGAAGCTTTCTTT; CDR3aa: CAIKTGVTEAFF
d_gene: .; abundance: .; j_gene: TRBJ1-1; v_gene: TRBV9; CDR3nt: TGTGCCAGCAGCGTAGTGAACAGCTACACTGAAGCTTTCTTT; CDR3aa: CASSVVNSYTEAFF
d_gene: TRBD2; abundance: once; j_gene: TRBJ2-1; v_gene: TRBV28; CDR3nt: TGTGCCAGCAGCACTAGCGGGATCGCCTACAATGAGCAGTTCTTC; CDR3aa: CASSTSGIAYNEQFF
d_gene: TRBD2; abundance: .; j_gene: TRBJ2-2; v_gene: TRBV5-1; CDR3nt: TGCGCCAGCAGCCCCTATCCGGGACTAGCGGGGGGGCCGGGCACCGGGGAGCTGTTTTTT; CDR3aa: CASSPYPGLAGGPGTGELFF
d_gene: .; abundance: few; j_gene: TRBJ2-7; v_gene: TRBV5-6; CDR3nt: TGTGCCAGCAGCCTGGGGCGGTACGAGCAGTACTTC; CDR3aa: CASSLGRYEQYF
d_gene: .; abundance: .; j_gene: TRBJ1-2; v_gene: TRBV18; CDR3nt: TGTGCCAGCTCACCACAGGGGGGGCCGAACTATGGCTACACCTTC; CDR3aa: CASSPQGGPNYGYTF
d_gene: TRBD1; abundance: few; j_gene: TRBJ2-3; v_gene: TRBV29-1; CDR3nt: TGCAGCGTAGGGACAGGAAGCACAGATACGCAGTATTTT; CDR3aa: CSVGTGSTDTQYF
d_gene: TRBD1; abundance: .; j_gene: TRBJ2-3; v_gene: TRBV9; CDR3nt: TGTGCCAGCAGCGTAGGGACAGGGGGGGGGCTCACAGATACGCAGTATTTT; CDR3aa: CASSVGTGGGLTDTQYF
d_gene: TRBD2; abundance: .; j_gene: TRBJ2-7; v_gene: TRBV4-1; CDR3nt: TGCGCCAGCAGCCAAGTGGCACTACTAGCGGCATACGAGCAGTACTTC; CDR3aa: CASSQVALLAAYEQYF
d_gene: TRBD1; abundance: .; j_gene: TRBJ1-1; v_gene: TRBV28; CDR3nt: TGTGCCAGCATGGGGACAGAGAACACTGAAGCTTTCTTT; CDR3aa: CASMGTENTEAFF
d_gene: .; abundance: .; j_gene: TRBJ1-2; v_gene: TRBV11-2; CDR3nt: TGTGCCAGCAGCTTAGTCCTAGGCTATGGCTACACCTTC; CDR3aa: CASSLVLGYGYTF
d_gene: .; abundance: .; j_gene: TRBJ2-7; v_gene: TRBV6-5; CDR3nt: TGTGCCAGCAGTTACTCCCCCCCAGCCTACGAGCAGTACTTC; CDR3aa: CASSYSPPAYEQYF
d_gene: .; abundance: .; j_gene: TRBJ1-2; v_gene: TRBV15; CDR3nt: TGTGCCACCAGCAGAGATGGGGGGACTGGCTACACCTTC; CDR3aa: CATSRDGGTGYTF
d_gene: .; abundance: .; j_gene: TRBJ2-1; v_gene: TRBV4-2; CDR3nt: TGTGCCAGCAGCCAAGAGTCCCACTACAATGAGCAGTTCTTC; CDR3aa: CASSQESHYNEQFF
d_gene: .; abundance: .; j_gene: TRBJ1-2; v_gene: TRBV18; CDR3nt: TGTGCCAGCTCAGGTTCCGTCCCGGAGGGGACCTTC; CDR3aa: CASSGSVPEGTF
d_gene: .; abundance: .; j_gene: TRBJ1-6; v_gene: TRBV19; CDR3nt: TGTGCCAGTGGGGGCACTTATAATTCACCCCTCCACTTT; CDR3aa: CASGGTYNSPLHF
d_gene: TRBD1; abundance: .; j_gene: TRBJ2-7; v_gene: TRBV10-3; CDR3nt: TGTGCCATCAGTGGCCGGCCCGGGACAGATTCAACCGAGCAGTACTTC; CDR3aa: CAISGRPGTDSTEQYF
d_gene: .; abundance: .; j_gene: TRBJ1-1; v_gene: TRBV29-1; CDR3nt: TGCAGCGTTCCCCAGGGCCAATTGAACACTGAAGCTTTCTTT; CDR3aa: CSVPQGQLNTEAFF
d_gene: TRBD2; abundance: .; j_gene: TRBJ2-5; v_gene: TRBV7-9; CDR3nt: TGTGCCAGCAGCCCGGGGGGGGGCGAGACCCAGTACTTC; CDR3aa: CASSPGGGETQYF
d_gene: .; abundance: .; j_gene: TRBJ2-1; v_gene: TRBV6-5; CDR3nt: TGTGCCAGCAGCTCCCCTGCGGCCGCTATAAATGAGCAGTTCTTC; CDR3aa: CASSSPAAAINEQFF
d_gene: .; abundance: .; j_gene: TRBJ1-1; v_gene: TRBV19; CDR3nt: TGTGCCAGTAGTATCAGGGTCCTGAACACTGAAGCTTTCTTT; CDR3aa: CASSIRVLNTEAFF
d_gene: .; abundance: .; j_gene: TRBJ1-2; v_gene: TRBV10-1; CDR3nt: TGCGCCAGCACCAAGGGGAACTATGGCTACACCTTC; CDR3aa: CASTKGNYGYTF
d_gene: .; abundance: .; j_gene: TRBJ2-2; v_gene: TRBV5-1; CDR3nt: TGCGCCAGCAGCTTGGGTCCGGGGAAGTTGTTTTTT; CDR3aa: CASSLGPGKLFF
d_gene: .; abundance: .; j_gene: TRBJ1-2; v_gene: TRBV29-1; CDR3nt: TGCAGCGTTGGGGCCCTACAGAGTAACTATGGCTACACCTTC; CDR3aa: CSVGALQSNYGYTF
d_gene: TRBD1; abundance: few; j_gene: TRBJ1-5; v_gene: TRBV30; CDR3nt: TGTGCCTGGAGCTCTGGACAGGGGCGAAGAGCCCAGCATTTT; CDR3aa: CAWSSGQGRRAQHF
d_gene: .; abundance: .; j_gene: TRBJ2-1; v_gene: TRBV5-1; CDR3nt: TGCGCCAGCAGCTCCCAGGGTAGCTCCTACAATGAGCAGTTCTTC; CDR3aa: CASSSQGSSYNEQFF
d_gene: .; abundance: .; j_gene: TRBJ1-4; v_gene: TRBV15; CDR3nt: TGTGCCACCAGCAGAGACCGAGCGGCTAATGAAAAACTGTTTTTT; CDR3aa: CATSRDRAANEKLFF
d_gene: TRBD2; abundance: .; j_gene: TRBJ2-5; v_gene: TRBV4-2; CDR3nt: TGTGCCAGCAGCCATGCGGGACTAGCGGGGGGCCAGGGGGAGACCCAGTACTTC; CDR3aa: CASSHAGLAGGQGETQYF
d_gene: .; abundance: .; j_gene: TRBJ2-1; v_gene: TRBV28; CDR3nt: TGTGCCAGCAGTTTATGGGACTCGAAAACTGAGCAGTTCTTC; CDR3aa: CASSLWDSKTEQFF
d_gene: .; abundance: .; j_gene: TRBJ1-1; v_gene: TRBV11-1; CDR3nt: TGTGCCAGCAGCTCCGACAGAAAAGAAGCTTTCTTT; CDR3aa: CASSSDRKEAFF
d_gene: .; abundance: .; j_gene: TRBJ1-1; v_gene: TRBV5-1; CDR3nt: TGCGCCAGCAGCCAGGCTGGGTTCCCCACTGAAGCTTTCTTT; CDR3aa: CASSQAGFPTEAFF
d_gene: TRBD1; abundance: few; j_gene: TRBJ2-7; v_gene: TRBV25-1; CDR3nt: TGTGCCAGCAGTCTACTGACAGGGGGAGGATACGAGCAGTACTTC; CDR3aa: CASSLLTGGGYEQYF
d_gene: .; abundance: few; j_gene: TRBJ2-7; v_gene: TRBV6-5; CDR3nt: TGTGCCGCGGGACGTCGGGAGCAGTACTTC; CDR3aa: CAAGRREQYF
d_gene: .; abundance: .; j_gene: TRBJ2-2; v_gene: TRBV30; CDR3nt: TGTGCCTGGAGCGGGGGGAACACCGGGGAGCTGTTTTTT; CDR3aa: CAWSGGNTGELFF
d_gene: .; abundance: .; j_gene: TRBJ2-7; v_gene: TRBV25-1; CDR3nt: TGTGCCAGCAGTCCACAGGGCCGCGAGCAGTACTTC; CDR3aa: CASSPQGREQYF
d_gene: .; abundance: .; j_gene: TRBJ1-1; v_gene: TRBV7-9; CDR3nt: TGTGCCAGCAGCCCAAGAGGGAGAACAACTGAAGCTTTCTTT; CDR3aa: CASSPRGRTTEAFF
d_gene: TRBD2; abundance: .; j_gene: TRBJ2-3; v_gene: TRBV7-3; CDR3nt: TGTGCCAGCAGCTTGATTGGCGGGAGGGGTTCAGATACGCAGTATTTT; CDR3aa: CASSLIGGRGSDTQYF